Given below is one T cell receptor beta chain in context. Clones were sequenced by immunoSEQ multiplex PCR, and TCRdb holds only the in-frame ones, with some missing. Counted here are 210,000 or so clones, just under 85% occurring once; the ten biggest clones make up approximately 8%. V lost 7 bases and J 8 bases, leaving 18 bases between the germline ends. The length of the CDR3 is 13 residues. CDR1 SQVTM and CDR2 ANQGSEA come from the germline V gene. The source of the sample is a study of blood T cell repertoires in COVID-19. Turning to the study itself: Samples taken during acute and convalescent COVID-19 were collected in the United States, Italy and Spain. The analysed material was cDNA or gDNA that came from T cells, B-cell-depleted T cells, or PBMCs.

What was sequenced was peripheral blood. The rearrangement uses TRBV29-1 and TRBJ2-1; maybe TRBD2 (7 bases). The sequence came from a woman aged 45-65 years with active or convalescent COVID-19. This CDR3 reads CSADGPGGDEQFF. For the CDR3, the DNA is TGCAGCGCCGACGGCCCGGGGGGCGATGAGCAGTTCTTC.